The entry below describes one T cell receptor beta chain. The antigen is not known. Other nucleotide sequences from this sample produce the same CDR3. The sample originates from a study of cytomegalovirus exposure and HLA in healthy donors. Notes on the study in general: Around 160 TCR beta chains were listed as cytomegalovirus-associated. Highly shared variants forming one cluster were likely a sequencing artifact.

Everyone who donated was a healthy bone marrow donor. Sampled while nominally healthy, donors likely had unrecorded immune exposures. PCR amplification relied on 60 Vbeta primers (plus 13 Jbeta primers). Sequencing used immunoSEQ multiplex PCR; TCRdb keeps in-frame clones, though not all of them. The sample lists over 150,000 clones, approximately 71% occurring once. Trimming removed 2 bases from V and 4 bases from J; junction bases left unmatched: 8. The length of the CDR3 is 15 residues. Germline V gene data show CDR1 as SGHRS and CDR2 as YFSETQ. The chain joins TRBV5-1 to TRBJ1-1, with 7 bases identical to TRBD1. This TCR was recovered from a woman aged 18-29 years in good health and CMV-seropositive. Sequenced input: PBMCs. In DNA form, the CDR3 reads TGCGCCAGCAGCTTACAAGGGGGCCGGAGCACTGAAGCTTTCTTT. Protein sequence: CASSLQGGRSTEAFF. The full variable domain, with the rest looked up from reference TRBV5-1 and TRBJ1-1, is KAGVTQTPRYLIKTRGQQVTLSCSPISGHRSVSWYQQTPGQGLQFLFEYFSETQRNKGNFPGRFSGRQFSNSRSEMNVSTLELGDSALYLCASSLQGGRSTEAFFGQGTRLTVV.